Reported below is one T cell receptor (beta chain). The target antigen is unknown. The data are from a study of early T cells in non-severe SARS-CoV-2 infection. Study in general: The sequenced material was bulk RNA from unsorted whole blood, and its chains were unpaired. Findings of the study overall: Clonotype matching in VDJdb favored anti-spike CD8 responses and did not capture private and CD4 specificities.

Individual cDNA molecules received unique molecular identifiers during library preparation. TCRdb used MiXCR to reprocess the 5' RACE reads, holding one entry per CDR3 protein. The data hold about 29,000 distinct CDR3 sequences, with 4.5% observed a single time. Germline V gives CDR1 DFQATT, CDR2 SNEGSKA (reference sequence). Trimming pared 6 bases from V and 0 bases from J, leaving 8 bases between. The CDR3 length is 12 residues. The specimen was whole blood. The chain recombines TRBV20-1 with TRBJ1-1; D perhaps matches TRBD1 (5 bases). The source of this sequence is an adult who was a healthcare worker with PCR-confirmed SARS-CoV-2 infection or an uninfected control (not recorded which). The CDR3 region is CSAGDLNTEAFF. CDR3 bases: TGCAGTGCAGGGGATTTGAACACTGAAGCTTTCTTT.